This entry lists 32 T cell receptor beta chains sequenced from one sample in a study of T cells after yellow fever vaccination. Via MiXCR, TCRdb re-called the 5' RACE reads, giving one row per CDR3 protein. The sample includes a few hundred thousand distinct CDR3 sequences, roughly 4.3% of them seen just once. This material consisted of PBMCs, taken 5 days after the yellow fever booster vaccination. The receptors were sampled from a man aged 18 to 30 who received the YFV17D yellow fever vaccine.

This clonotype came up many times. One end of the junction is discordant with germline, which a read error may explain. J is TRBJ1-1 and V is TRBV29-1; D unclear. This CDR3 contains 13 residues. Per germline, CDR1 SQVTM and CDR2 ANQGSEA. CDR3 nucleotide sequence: TGCAGCGTCGAAGAAAGAGGGCGCAGGGAAGCTTTCTTT. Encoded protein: CSVEERGRREAFF.

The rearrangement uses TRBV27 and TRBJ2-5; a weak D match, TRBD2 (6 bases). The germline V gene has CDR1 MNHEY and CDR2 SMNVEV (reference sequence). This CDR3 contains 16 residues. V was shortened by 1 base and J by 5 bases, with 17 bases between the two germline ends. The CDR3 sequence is CASSLLFGGSVETQYF. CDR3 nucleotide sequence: TGTGCCAGCAGTTTATTATTTGGGGGGTCGGTCGAGACCCAGTACTTC.

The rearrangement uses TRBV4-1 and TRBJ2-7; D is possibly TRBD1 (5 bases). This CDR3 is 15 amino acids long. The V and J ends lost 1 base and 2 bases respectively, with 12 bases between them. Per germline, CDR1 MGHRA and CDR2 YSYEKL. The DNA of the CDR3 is TGCGCCAGCAGCCAAGGCGCAGGGATCCCCTACGAGCAGTACGTC. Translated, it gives CASSQGAGIPYEQYV.

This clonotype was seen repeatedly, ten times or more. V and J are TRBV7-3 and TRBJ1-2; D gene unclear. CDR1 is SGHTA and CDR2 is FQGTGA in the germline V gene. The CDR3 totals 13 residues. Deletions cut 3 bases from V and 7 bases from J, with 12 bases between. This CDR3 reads CASSFSRESGYTF. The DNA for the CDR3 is TGTGCCAGCAGCTTTTCGCGAGAGAGTGGCTACACCTTC.

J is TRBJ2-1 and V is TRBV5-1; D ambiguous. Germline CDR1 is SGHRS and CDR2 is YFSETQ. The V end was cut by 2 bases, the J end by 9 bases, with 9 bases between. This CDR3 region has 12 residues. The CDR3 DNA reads TGCGCCAGCAGCTTAGGCGCCTCTGAGCAGTTCTTC. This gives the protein CASSLGASEQFF.

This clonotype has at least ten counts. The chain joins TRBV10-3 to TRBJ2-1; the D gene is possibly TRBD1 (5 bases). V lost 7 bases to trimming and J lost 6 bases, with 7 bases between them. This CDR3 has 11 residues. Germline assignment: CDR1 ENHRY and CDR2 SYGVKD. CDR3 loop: CAITGANEQFF. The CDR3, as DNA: TGTGCCATCACTGGGGCCAATGAGCAGTTCTTC.

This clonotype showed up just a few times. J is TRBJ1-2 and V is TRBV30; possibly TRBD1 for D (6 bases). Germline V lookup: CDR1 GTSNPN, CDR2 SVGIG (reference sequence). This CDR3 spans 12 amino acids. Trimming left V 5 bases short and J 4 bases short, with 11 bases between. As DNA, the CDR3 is TGTGCCTGGGCAGGGGTCTCCTATGGCTACACCTTC. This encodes CAWAGVSYGYTF.

CDR3 sequence: CASSQGRGTEQETQYF. In DNA form, the CDR3 reads TGCGCCAGCAGCCAAGGGCGGGGGACAGAACAAGAGACCCAGTACTTC. The rearrangement uses TRBV4-1 and TRBJ2-5; D may correspond to TRBD1 or TRBD2 (7 bases each). Per germline, CDR1 MGHRA and CDR2 YSYEKL. The CDR3 consists of 16 residues. Trimming took off 1 base at V and 2 bases at J, with 14 bases between the two ends.

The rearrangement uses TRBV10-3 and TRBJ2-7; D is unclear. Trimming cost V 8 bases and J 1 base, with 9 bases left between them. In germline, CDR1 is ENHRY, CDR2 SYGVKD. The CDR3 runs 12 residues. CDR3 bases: TGTGCCATCGGAGCAGAGTCCTACGAGCAGTACTTC. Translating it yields CAIGAESYEQYF.

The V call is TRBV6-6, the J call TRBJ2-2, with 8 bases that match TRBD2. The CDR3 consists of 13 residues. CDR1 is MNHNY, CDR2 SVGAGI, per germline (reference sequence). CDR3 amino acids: CAAGAGGSGELFF. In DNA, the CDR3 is TGTGCAGCGGGGGCCGGGGGGTCCGGGGAGCTGTTTTTT.

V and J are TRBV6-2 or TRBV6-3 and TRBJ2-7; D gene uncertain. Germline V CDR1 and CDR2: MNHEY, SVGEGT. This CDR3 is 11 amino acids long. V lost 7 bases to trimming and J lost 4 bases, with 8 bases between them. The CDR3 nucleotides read TGTGCCAGCACCAACTTATACGAGCAGTACTTC. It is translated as CASTNLYEQYF.

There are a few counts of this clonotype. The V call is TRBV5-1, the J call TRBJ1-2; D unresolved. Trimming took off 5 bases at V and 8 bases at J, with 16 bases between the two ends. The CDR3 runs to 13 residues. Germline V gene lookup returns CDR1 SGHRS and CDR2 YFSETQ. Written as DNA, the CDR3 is TGCGCCAGCAGAACAAAGCCTTCTATGGGCTACACCTTC. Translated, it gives CASRTKPSMGYTF.

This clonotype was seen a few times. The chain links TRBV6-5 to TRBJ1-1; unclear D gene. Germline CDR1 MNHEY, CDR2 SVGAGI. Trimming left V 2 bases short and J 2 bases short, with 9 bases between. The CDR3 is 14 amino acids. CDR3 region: CASSYGQPNTEAFF. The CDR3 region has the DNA TGTGCCAGCAGTTACGGGCAGCCCAACACTGAAGCTTTCTTT.

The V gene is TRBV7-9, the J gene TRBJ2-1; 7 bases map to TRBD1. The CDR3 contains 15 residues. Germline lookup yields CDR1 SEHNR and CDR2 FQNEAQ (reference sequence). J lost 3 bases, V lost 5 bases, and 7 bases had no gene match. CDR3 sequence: CASSQEGAIYNEQFF. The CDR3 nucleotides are TGTGCCAGCAGCCAAGAGGGGGCCATCTACAATGAGCAGTTCTTC.

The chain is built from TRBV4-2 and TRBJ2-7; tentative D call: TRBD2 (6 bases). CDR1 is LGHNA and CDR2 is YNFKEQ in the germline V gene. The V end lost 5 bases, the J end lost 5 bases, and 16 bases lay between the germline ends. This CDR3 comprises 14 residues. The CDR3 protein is CASSDLGTGDEQYF. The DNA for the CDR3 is TGTGCCAGCAGCGATCTGGGAACGGGGGACGAGCAGTACTTC.

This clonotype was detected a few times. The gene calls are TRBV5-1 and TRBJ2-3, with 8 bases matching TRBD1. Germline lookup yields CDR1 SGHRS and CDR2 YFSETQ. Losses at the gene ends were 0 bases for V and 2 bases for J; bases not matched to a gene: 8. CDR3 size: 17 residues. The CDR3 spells CASSLGGTGPSTDTQYF. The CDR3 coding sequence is TGCGCCAGCAGCTTGGGCGGGACAGGACCGTCCACAGATACGCAGTATTTT.

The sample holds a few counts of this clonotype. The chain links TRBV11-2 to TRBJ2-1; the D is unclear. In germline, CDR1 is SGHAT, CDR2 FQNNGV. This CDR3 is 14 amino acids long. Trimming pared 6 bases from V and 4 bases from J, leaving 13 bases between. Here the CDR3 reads CASSSTPSYNEQFF. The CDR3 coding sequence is TGTGCCAGCAGTTCAACACCCTCGTACAATGAGCAGTTCTTC.

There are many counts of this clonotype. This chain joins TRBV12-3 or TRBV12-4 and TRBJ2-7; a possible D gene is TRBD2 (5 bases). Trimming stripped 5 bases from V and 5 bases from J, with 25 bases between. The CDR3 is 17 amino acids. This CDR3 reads CASSPPTPPGRGDEQYV. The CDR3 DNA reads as TGTGCCAGCAGTCCCCCGACGCCCCCGGGCCGGGGTGACGAGCAGTACGTC.

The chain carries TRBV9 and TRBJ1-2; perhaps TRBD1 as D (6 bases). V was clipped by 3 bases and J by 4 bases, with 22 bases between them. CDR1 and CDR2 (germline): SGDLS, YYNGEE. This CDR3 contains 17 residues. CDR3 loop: CASSGGGVRSAPYGYTF. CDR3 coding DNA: TGTGCCAGCAGCGGGGGGGGCGTCAGGAGCGCGCCCTATGGCTACACCTTC.

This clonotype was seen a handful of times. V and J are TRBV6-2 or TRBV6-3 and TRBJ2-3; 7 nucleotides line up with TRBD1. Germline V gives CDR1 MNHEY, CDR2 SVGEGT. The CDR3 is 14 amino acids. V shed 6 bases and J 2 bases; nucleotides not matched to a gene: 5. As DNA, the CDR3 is TGTGCCAGCAGAGTGACAGGGTACACAGATACGCAGTATTTT. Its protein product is CASRVTGYTDTQYF.

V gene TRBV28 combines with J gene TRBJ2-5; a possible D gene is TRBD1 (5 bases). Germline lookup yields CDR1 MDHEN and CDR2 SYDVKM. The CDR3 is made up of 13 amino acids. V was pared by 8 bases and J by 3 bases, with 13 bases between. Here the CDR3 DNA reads TGTGCCAGCCTAAGGGAACAGGAAGAGACCCAGTACTTC. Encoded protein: CASLREQEETQYF.

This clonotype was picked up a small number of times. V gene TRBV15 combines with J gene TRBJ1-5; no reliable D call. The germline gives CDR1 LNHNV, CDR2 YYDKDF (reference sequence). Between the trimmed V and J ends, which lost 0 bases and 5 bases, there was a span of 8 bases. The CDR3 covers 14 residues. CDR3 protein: CATSREVRDQPQHF. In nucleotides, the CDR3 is TGTGCCACCAGCAGAGAAGTGAGAGATCAGCCCCAGCATTTT. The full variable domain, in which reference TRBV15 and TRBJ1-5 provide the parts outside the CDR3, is DAMVIQNPRYQVTQFGKPVTLSCSQTLNHNVMYWYQQKSSQAPKLLFHYYDKDFNNEADTPDNFQSRRPNTSFCFLDIRSPGLGDTAMYLCATSREVRDQPQHFGDGTRLSIL.

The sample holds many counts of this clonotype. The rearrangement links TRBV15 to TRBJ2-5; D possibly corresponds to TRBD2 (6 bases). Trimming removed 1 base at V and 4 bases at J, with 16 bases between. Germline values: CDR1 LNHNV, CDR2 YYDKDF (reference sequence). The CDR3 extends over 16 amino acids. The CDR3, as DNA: TGTGCCACCAGCAGAGGGTCTAGCGCCCGGGTAGAGACCCAGTACTTC. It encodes CATSRGSSARVETQYF.

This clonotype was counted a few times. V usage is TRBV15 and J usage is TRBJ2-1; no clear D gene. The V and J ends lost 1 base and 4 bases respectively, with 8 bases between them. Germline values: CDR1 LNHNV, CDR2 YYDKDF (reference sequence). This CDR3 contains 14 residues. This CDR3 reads CATSRAVQYNEQFF. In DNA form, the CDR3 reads TGTGCCACCAGCAGAGCCGTGCAGTACAATGAGCAGTTCTTC.

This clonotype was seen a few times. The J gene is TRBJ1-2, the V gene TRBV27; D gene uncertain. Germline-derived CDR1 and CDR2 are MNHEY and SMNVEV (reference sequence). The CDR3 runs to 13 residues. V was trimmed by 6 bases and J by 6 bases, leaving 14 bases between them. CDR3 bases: TGTGCCAGCAGCCTCGGCTTACGCGATGGCTACACCTTC. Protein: CASSLGLRDGYTF.

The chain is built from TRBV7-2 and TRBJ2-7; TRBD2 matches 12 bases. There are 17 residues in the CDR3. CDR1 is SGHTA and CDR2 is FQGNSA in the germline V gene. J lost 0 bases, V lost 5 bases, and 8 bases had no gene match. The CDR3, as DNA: TGTGCCAGCAGCCCCGGACTAGCGGGGAGAAGCTCCTACGAGCAGTACTTC. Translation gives CASSPGLAGRSSYEQYF.

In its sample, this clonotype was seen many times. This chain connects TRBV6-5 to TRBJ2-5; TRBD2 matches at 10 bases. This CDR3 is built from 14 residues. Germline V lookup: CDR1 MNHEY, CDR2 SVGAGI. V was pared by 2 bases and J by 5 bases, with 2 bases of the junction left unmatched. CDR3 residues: CASSYSGGGETQYF. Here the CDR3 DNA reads TGTGCCAGCAGTTACAGCGGGGGGGGGGAGACCCAGTACTTC.

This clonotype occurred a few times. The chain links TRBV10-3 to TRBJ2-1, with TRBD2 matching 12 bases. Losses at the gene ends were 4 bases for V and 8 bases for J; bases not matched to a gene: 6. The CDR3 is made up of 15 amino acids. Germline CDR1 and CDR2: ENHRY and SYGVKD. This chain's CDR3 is CAISVLAGGQDEQFF. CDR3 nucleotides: TGTGCCATCAGTGTCCTAGCGGGGGGGCAGGATGAGCAGTTCTTC.

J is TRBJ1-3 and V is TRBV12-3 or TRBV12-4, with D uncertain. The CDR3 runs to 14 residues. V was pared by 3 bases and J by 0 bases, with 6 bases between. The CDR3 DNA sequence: TGTGCCAGCAGTTTTGGTCTCTCTGGAAACACCATATATTTT. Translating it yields CASSFGLSGNTIYF.

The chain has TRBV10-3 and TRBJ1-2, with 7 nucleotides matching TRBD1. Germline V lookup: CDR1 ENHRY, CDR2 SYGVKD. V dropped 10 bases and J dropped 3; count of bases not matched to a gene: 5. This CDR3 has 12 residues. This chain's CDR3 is CATHRGYYGYTF. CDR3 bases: TGTGCCACCCACAGGGGATACTATGGCTACACCTTC.

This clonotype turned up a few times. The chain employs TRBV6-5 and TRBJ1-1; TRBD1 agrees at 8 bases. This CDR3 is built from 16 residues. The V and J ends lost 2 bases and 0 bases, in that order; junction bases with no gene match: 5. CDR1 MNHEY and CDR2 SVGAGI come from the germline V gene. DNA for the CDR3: TGTGCCAGCAGTTACCTACGGACAGGGATGAACACTGAAGCTTTCTTT. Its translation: CASSYLRTGMNTEAFF.

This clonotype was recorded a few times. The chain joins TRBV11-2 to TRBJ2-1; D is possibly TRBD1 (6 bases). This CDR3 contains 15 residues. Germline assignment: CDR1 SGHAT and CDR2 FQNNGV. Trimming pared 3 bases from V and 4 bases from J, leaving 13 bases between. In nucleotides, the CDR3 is TGTGCCAGCAGCTTGGGGGACACCTTATACAATGAGCAGTTCTTC. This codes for CASSLGDTLYNEQFF.